The 25 T cell receptor beta chains given below trace back to one sample, sequenced in a study of CD8 T cells in Susac syndrome. Random hexamers served to reverse transcribe roughly 0.45 to 1 ug RNA. TCRdb called the immunoSEQ multiplex PCR reads again in MiXCR, with one record for every CDR3 protein. The sample includes 150,000 to 200,000 distinct CDR3 sequences, around 93% of them seen just once. Sequencing input: CD4+ T cells from PBMCs. The origin of the receptors is a human donor in good health.

J is TRBJ2-5 and V is TRBV20-1; D perhaps matches TRBD2 (8 bases). The CDR3 is 18 amino acids. CDR1 and CDR2 (germline): DFQATT, SNEGSKA (reference sequence). Trimming took off 0 bases at V and 5 bases at J, with 25 bases between the two ends. This CDR3 reads CSARDRGDGRGPHETQYF. The DNA for the CDR3 is TGCAGTGCTAGAGATAGGGGGGACGGGAGGGGGCCCCACGAGACCCAGTACTTC.

The chain employs TRBV4-1 and TRBJ2-7; perhaps TRBD1 as D (6 bases). The CDR3 contains 14 residues. V was clipped by 6 bases and J by 2 bases, with 14 bases between them. From germline, CDR1 is MGHRA and CDR2 YSYEKL. CDR3 amino acids: CASRSGQPPYEQYF. The CDR3 region has the DNA TGCGCCAGCAGATCCGGACAGCCTCCCTACGAGCAGTACTTC.

The gene calls are TRBV5-1 and TRBJ1-6; D remains unclear. Trimming took off 6 bases at V and 5 bases at J, with 12 bases between the two ends. Germline CDR1 and CDR2: SGHRS and YFSETQ. The CDR3 length is 14 residues. The CDR3: CASTVTPDNSPLHF. As DNA, the CDR3 is TGCGCCAGCACCGTGACACCGGATAATTCACCCCTCCACTTT.

This clonotype was picked up one time. V and J are TRBV5-1 and TRBJ2-3; tentative D call: TRBD2 (6 bases). Germline V gives CDR1 SGHRS, CDR2 YFSETQ. The CDR3 runs to 14 residues. V lost 4 bases and J lost 6, with 15 bases in between. CDR3 DNA sequence: TGCGCCAGCAGCCCTCGAGGAGGAGGGGATACGCAGTATTTT. Translated, it gives CASSPRGGGDTQYF.

V usage is TRBV3-1 and J usage is TRBJ1-2; D is undetermined. Per the germline V gene, CDR1 is LGHDT and CDR2 is YNNKEL (reference sequence). This CDR3 comprises 15 residues. The V end lost 2 bases, the J end lost 6 bases, and 16 bases lay between the germline ends. CDR3 bases: TGTGCCAGCAGCCAATCTCGACTTGAAAGGAATGGCTACACCTTC. It is translated as CASSQSRLERNGYTF.

J is TRBJ1-4 and V is TRBV2, with 8 bases aligning to TRBD1. This CDR3 spans 12 amino acids. With V trimmed by 9 bases and J by 8 bases, 5 bases remained unmatched. The germline gives CDR1 SNHLY, CDR2 FYNNEI. In DNA, the CDR3 is TGTGCCAGGGGACAGGTCGGGGAAAAACTGTTTTTT. Its protein product is CARGQVGEKLFF.

This clonotype was seen just once. The rearrangement links TRBV13 to TRBJ1-1; D might be TRBD1 (6 bases). The CDR3 consists of 15 residues. Germline V lookup: CDR1 PRHDT, CDR2 FYEKMQ (reference sequence). V was trimmed by 3 bases and J by 4 bases, leaving 15 bases between them. CDR3 DNA: TGTGCCAGCAGCTTCAACAGGGCCGAGGGCACTGAAGCTTTCTTT. This gives the protein CASSFNRAEGTEAFF.

The gene calls are TRBV15 and TRBJ2-4; D not certain. The length of the CDR3 is 12 residues. V was shortened by 1 base and J by 5 bases, with 3 bases between the two germline ends. Germline V gene sequence: CDR1 LNHNV, CDR2 YYDKDF (reference sequence). In DNA form, the CDR3 reads TGTGCCACCAGCAGAGCGGAAAACATTCAGTACTTC. This codes for CATSRAENIQYF.

This rearrangement joins TRBV2 to TRBJ1-3; D is unresolved. V was clipped by 5 bases and J by 2 bases, with 16 bases between them. This CDR3 spans 16 amino acids. Looked up from germline, CDR1 is SNHLY and CDR2 is FYNNEI. The CDR3 nucleotides are TGTGCCAGCAGTTCCGGTTCCGGGTACACTGGAAACACCATATATTTT. As protein: CASSSGSGYTGNTIYF.

A single count supports this clonotype. V is TRBV6-1 and J is TRBJ1-5; D is uncertain. The CDR3 sequence is 13 residues long. V dropped 1 base and J dropped 6 bases, with 7 bases sitting between them. CDR1 and CDR2 from the germline V gene are MNHNS and SASEGT. CDR3 region: CASSEVTAQPQHF. The CDR3 nucleotides are TGTGCCAGCAGTGAAGTTACCGCTCAGCCCCAGCATTTT.

Only a few counts were recorded for this clonotype. The chain carries TRBV6-6 and TRBJ2-7; 8 bases are a match to TRBD2. Germline V gene sequence: CDR1 MNHNY, CDR2 SVGAGI (reference sequence). The CDR3 covers 14 residues. V shed 4 bases, J shed 2 bases, and the junction held 4 bases outside the gene matches. The CDR3 nucleotides read TGTGCCAGCAGTTCCGGACTAGCCGCCTACGAGCAGTACTTC. Amino acid sequence: CASSSGLAAYEQYF.

In its sample, this clonotype was seen once. This sequence joins TRBV10-2 and TRBJ1-6; D not certain. In germline, CDR1 is WSHSY, CDR2 SAAADI. The CDR3 is made up of 14 amino acids. The germline V and J ends were trimmed by 2 bases and 11 bases, with 13 bases remaining between them. CDR3 in DNA: TGCGCCAGCAGTGAGGGGGTTCTAGGGACACCCCTCCACTTT. Translation gives CASSEGVLGTPLHF.

The V call is TRBV20-1, the J call TRBJ1-5; 10 positions match TRBD1. There are 16 residues in the CDR3. Germline lookup yields CDR1 DFQATT and CDR2 SNEGSKA (reference sequence). The ends lost 3 bases at V and 5 bases at J; junction bases unmatched: 10. For the CDR3, the DNA is TGCAGTGCTAGCAGTGACAGGGGGCGGAAGGATCAGCCCCAGCATTTT. Translating gives CSASSDRGRKDQPQHF.

This clonotype turned up a few times. V gene TRBV6-5 combines with J gene TRBJ2-7, with 8 positions matching TRBD2. Unmatched junction bases numbered 17, after V lost 4 bases and J lost 3 bases. Germline CDR1 MNHEY, CDR2 SVGAGI. CDR3 length equals 18 residues. The CDR3 region has the DNA TGTGCCAGCAGTTTCTCAACCCTCGCCGCGGGGGGACTCTACGAGCAGTACTTC. Translating gives CASSFSTLAAGGLYEQYF.

This sequence joins TRBV7-2 and TRBJ2-1; D uncertain. The germline V gene encodes CDR1 SGHTA and CDR2 FQGNSA. Trimming pared 3 bases from V and 2 bases from J, leaving 8 bases between. The CDR3 is 14 residues long. The CDR3 region is CASSFAGAYNEQFF. CDR3 sequence (DNA): TGTGCCAGCAGCTTCGCTGGAGCCTACAATGAGCAGTTCTTC.

The CDR3 loop is CSVVLSGGIYEQYF. The CDR3 nucleotides are TGCAGCGTTGTACTCTCAGGGGGCATCTACGAGCAGTACTTC. This chain links TRBV29-1 with TRBJ2-7, with TRBD1 matching over 8 bases. Germline lookup yields CDR1 SQVTM and CDR2 ANQGSEA. V was pared by 4 bases and J by 3 bases, with 8 bases of the junction left unmatched. The CDR3 consists of 14 residues.

The chain recombines TRBV7-9 with TRBJ2-2; D is undetermined. The CDR3 runs to 14 residues. Germline V gene lookup returns CDR1 SEHNR and CDR2 FQNEAQ (reference sequence). V was cut by 5 bases and J by 2 bases, with 9 bases left in between. CDR3 region: CASSVPPNTGELFF. For the CDR3, the DNA is TGTGCCAGCAGCGTCCCCCCTAACACCGGGGAGCTGTTTTTT.

The rearrangement joins TRBV29-1 to TRBJ1-1; 7 bases agree with TRBD1. V lost 4 bases, J lost 3 bases, and 5 bases stayed unmatched. Germline-derived CDR1 and CDR2 are SQVTM and ANQGSEA. CDR3 length: 13 residues. CDR3 DNA: TGCAGCGTTGTAGGGGGCTGGGACACTGAAGCTTTCTTT. Translation gives CSVVGGWDTEAFF.

The V gene is TRBV4-1, the J gene TRBJ2-1; 9 bases align to TRBD2. CDR1 MGHRA and CDR2 YSYEKL come from the germline V gene. The CDR3 extends over 18 amino acids. Germline trimming cut 4 bases from V and 1 base from J; bases unmatched to any gene: 11. The CDR3 DNA reads TGCGCCAGCAGCCGGGCCAACCTTCTAGCGGGGTCCTACAATGAGCAGTTCTTC. It codes for CASSRANLLAGSYNEQFF.

The gene calls are TRBV30 and TRBJ2-7, with D possibly matching TRBD2 (5 bases). This CDR3 region has 14 residues. Germline-derived CDR1 and CDR2 are GTSNPN and SVGIG (reference sequence). Trimming cost V 0 bases and J 8 bases, with 17 bases left between them. The CDR3 DNA reads TGTGCCTGGAGTGTACTAGGGTCGGGCGCGCAGCAGTACTTC. Translated: CAWSVLGSGAQQYF.

The chain combines TRBV3-1 with TRBJ1-2; tentatively, D is TRBD1 (5 bases). Germline V lookup: CDR1 LGHDT, CDR2 YNNKEL (reference sequence). The CDR3 is 14 amino acids. Deletions cut 1 base from V and 2 bases from J, with 8 bases between. CDR3: CASSQGDGNYGYTF. In nucleotides, the CDR3 is TGTGCCAGCAGCCAAGGGGACGGGAACTATGGCTACACCTTC.

This clonotype occurred once. The chain carries TRBV6-1 and TRBJ1-3, with D perhaps matching TRBD1 (5 bases). The V gene lost 6 bases and the J gene lost 0 bases, with 9 bases spanning the gap. The CDR3 extends over 14 amino acids. Per germline, CDR1 MNHNS and CDR2 SASEGT. CDR3: CASSRQISGNTIYF. The CDR3 bases are TGTGCCAGCAGCCGACAGATCTCTGGAAACACCATATATTTT.

This clonotype was seen just once. The genes are TRBV9 and TRBJ1-2, with 7 bases matching TRBD1. The germline CDR1 and CDR2 sequences are SGDLS and YYNGEE. This CDR3 has 15 residues. The V gene end was trimmed by 0 bases and the J gene end by 5 bases; junction bases not matched to a gene: 7. The CDR3: CASSVGAGGEYGYTF. CDR3 coding DNA: TGTGCCAGCAGCGTAGGAGCAGGGGGTGAATATGGCTACACCTTC.

The V gene is TRBV5-1, the J gene TRBJ2-6; D call uncertain. CDR1 is SGHRS, CDR2 YFSETQ, per germline. This CDR3 has 16 amino acids. V lost 5 bases and J 5 bases, leaving 17 bases between the germline ends. In DNA form, the CDR3 reads TGCGCCAGCAGGATGGCAGCCCAGTCTAGGGCCAACGTCCTGACTTTC. It codes for CASRMAAQSRANVLTF.

The chain combines TRBV23-1 with TRBJ2-7, with no clear D. TRBV23-1 carries the ORF label, with uncertain function. The CDR3 is 15 amino acids. V dropped 3 bases and J dropped 0 bases, with 12 bases sitting between them. The CDR3 loop is CASSHHGPFSYEQYF. The CDR3 nucleotides read TGCGCCAGCAGTCACCACGGACCGTTCTCCTACGAGCAGTACTTC.